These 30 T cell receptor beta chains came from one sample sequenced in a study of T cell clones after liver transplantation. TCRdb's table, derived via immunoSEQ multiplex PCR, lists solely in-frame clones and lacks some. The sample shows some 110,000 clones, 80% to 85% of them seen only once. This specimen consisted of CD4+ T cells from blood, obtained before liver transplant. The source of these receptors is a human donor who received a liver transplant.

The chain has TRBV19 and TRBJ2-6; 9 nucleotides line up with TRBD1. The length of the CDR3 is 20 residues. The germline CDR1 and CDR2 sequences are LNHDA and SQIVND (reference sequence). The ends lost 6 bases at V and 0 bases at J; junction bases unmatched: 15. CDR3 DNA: TGTGCCAGTAGCTATCGAACTCCGGGACAGGGTTTCTCTGGGGCCAACGTCCTGACTTTC. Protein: CASSYRTPGQGFSGANVLTF.

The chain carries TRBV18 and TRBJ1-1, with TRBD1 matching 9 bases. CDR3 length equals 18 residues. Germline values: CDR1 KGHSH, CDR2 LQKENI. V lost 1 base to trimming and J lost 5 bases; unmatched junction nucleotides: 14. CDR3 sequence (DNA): TGTGCCAGCTCACCACGGAACCTACAGGGGGCAATGGGGACTGAAGCTTTCTTT. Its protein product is CASSPRNLQGAMGTEAFF.

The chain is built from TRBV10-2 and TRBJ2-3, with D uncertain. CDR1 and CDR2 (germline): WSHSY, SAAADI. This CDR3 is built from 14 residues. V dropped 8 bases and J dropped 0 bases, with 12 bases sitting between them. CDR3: CASSNTGSTDTQYF. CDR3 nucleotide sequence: TGCGCCAGCTCAAATACGGGCAGCACAGATACGCAGTATTTT.

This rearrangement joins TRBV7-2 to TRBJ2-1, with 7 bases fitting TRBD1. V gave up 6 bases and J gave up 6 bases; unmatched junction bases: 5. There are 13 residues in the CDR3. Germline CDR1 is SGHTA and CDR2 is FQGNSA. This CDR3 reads CASSYDRANEQFF. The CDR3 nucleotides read TGTGCCAGCAGTTACGACAGGGCCAATGAGCAGTTCTTC.

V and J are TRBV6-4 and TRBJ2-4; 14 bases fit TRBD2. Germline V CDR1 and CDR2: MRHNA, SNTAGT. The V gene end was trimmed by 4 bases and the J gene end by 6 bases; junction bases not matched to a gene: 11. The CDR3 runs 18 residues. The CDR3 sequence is CASSVRRLAGGPGNIQYF. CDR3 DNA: TGTGCCAGCAGTGTCCGAAGACTAGCGGGAGGGCCCGGAAACATTCAGTACTTC.

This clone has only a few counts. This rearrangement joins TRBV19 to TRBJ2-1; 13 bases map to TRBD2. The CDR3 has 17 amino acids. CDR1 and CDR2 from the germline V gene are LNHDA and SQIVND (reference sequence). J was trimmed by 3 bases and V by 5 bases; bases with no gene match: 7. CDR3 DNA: TGTGCCAGTAGTGAACTCCGGACTAGCGGGGGCTACAATGAGCAGTTCTTC. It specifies CASSELRTSGGYNEQFF.

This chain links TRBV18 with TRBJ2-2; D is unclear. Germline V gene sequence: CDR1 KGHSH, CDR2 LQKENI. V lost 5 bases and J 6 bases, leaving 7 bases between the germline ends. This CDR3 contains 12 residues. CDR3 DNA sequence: TGTGCCAGCTCAGTATGGGCCGGGGAGCTGTTTTTT. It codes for CASSVWAGELFF.

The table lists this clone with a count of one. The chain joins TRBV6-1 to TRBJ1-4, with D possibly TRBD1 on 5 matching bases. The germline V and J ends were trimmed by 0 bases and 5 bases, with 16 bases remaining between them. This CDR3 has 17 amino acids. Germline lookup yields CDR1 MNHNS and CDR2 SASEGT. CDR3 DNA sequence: TGTGCCAGCAGTGAAGCGGGTGTGGGGCACTTAAATGAAAAACTGTTTTTT. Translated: CASSEAGVGHLNEKLFF.

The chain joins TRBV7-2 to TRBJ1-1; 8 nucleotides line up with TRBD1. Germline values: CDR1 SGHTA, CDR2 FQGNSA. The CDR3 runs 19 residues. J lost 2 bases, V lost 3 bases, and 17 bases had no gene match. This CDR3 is CASSLGDPRGQTYNTEAFF. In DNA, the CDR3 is TGTGCCAGCAGCTTGGGAGACCCCAGGGGGCAGACTTACAACACTGAAGCTTTCTTT. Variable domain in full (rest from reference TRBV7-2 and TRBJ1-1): GAGVSQSPSNKVTEKGKDVELRCDPISGHTALYWYRQSLGQGLEFLIYFQGNSAPDKSGLPSDRFSAERTGGSVSTLTIQRTQQEDSAVYLCASSLGDPRGQTYNTEAFFGQGTRLTVV.

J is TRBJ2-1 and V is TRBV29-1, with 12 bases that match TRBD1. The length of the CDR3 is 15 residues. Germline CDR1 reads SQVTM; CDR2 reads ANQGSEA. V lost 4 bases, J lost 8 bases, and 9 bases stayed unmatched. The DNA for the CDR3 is TGCAGCGTTGCCGGGGACAGGGGGCGCGTCGATGAGCAGTTCTTC. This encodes CSVAGDRGRVDEQFF.

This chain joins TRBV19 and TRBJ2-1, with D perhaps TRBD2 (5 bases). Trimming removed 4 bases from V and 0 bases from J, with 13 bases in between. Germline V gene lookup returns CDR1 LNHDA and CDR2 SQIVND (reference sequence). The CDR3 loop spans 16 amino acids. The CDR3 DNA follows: TGTGCCAGTAGTAAGGAGGCCCTGAGCTCCTACAATGAGCAGTTCTTC. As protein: CASSKEALSSYNEQFF.

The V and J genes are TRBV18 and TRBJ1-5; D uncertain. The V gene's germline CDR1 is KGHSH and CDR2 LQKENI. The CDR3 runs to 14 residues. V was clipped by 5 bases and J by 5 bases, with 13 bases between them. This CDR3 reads CASSSAGDYQPQHF. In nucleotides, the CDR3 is TGTGCCAGCTCATCTGCCGGGGATTATCAGCCCCAGCATTTT.

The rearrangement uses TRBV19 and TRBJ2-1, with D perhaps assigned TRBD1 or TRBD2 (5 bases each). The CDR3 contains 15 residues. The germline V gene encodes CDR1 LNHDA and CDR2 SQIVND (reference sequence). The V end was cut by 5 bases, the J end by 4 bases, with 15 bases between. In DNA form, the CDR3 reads TGTGCCAGTAGTGGGGAGACAGCGATATACAATGAGCAGTTCTTC. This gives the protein CASSGETAIYNEQFF.

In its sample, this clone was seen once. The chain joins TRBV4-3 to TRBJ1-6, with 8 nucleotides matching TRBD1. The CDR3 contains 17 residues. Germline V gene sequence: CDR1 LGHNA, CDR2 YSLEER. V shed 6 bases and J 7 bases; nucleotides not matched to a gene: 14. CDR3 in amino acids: CASRSRQGATDNSPLHF. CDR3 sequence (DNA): TGCGCCAGCAGATCGCGGCAGGGGGCTACGGACAATTCACCCCTCCACTTT.

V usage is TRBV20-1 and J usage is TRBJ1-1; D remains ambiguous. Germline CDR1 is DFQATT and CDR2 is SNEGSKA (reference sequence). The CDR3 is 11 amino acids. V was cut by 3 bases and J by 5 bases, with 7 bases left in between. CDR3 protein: CSASLRTEAFF. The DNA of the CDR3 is TGCAGTGCTAGTCTCAGAACTGAAGCTTTCTTT.

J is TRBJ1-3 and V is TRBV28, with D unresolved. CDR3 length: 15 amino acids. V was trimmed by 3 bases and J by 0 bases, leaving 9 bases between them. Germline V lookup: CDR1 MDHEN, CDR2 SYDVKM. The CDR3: CASSLVPHSGNTIYF. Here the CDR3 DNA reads TGTGCCAGCAGTTTGGTCCCCCACTCTGGAAACACCATATATTTT.

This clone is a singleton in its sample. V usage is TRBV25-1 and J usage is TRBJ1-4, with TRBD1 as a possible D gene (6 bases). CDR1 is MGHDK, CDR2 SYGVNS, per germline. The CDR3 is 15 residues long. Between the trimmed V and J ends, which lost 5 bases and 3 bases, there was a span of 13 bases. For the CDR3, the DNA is TGTGCCAGCAGTCCCGCACAGGGTGCTAATGAAAAACTGTTTTTT. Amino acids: CASSPAQGANEKLFF.

The CDR3 loop reads CASSSAGTPGANVLTF. The CDR3 bases are TGTGCCAGCAGCTCAGCAGGGACCCCTGGGGCCAACGTCCTGACTTTC. The rearrangement uses TRBV7-9 and TRBJ2-6, with D perhaps being TRBD1 or TRBD2 (5 bases each). Trimming stripped 4 bases from V and 2 bases from J, with 12 bases between. The germline V gene encodes CDR1 SEHNR and CDR2 FQNEAQ (reference sequence). The CDR3 contains 16 residues.

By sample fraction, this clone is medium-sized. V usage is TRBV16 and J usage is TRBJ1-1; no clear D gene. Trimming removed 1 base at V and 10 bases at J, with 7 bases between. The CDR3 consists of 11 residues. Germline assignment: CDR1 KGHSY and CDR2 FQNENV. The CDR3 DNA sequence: TGTGCCAGCAGCCAATTATCGTTAGCTTTCTTT. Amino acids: CASSQLSLAFF.

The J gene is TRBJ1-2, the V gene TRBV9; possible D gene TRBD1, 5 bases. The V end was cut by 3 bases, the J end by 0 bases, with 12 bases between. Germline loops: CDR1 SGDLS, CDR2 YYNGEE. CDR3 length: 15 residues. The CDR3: CASSARTGANYGYTF. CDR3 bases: TGTGCCAGCAGCGCTAGAACAGGAGCTAACTATGGCTACACCTTC.

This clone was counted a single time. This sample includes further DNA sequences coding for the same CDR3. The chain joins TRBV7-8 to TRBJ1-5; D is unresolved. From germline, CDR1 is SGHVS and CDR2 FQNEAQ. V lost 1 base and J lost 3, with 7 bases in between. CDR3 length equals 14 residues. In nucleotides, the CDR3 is TGTGCCAGCAGCTTAGTTGCGGACAATCAGCCCCAGCATTTT. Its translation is CASSLVADNQPQHF. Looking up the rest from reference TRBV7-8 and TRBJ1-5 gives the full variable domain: GAGVSQSPRYKVAKRGQDVALRCDPISGHVSLFWYQQALGQGPEFLTYFQNEAQLDKSGLPSDRFFAERPEGSVSTLKIQRTQQEDSAVYLCASSLVADNQPQHFGDGTRLSIL.

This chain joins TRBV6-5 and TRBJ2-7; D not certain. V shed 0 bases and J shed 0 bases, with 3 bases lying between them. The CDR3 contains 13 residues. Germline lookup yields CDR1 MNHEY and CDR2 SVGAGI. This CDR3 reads CASSYSGSYEQYF. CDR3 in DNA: TGTGCCAGCAGTTACTCGGGCTCCTACGAGCAGTACTTC.

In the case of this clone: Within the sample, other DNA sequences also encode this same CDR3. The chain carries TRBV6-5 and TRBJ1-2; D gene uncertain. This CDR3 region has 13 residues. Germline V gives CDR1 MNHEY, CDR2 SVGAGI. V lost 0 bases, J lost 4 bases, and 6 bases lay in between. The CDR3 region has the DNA TGTGCCAGCAGTTACTCCCACAGCTATGGCTACACCTTC. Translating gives CASSYSHSYGYTF.

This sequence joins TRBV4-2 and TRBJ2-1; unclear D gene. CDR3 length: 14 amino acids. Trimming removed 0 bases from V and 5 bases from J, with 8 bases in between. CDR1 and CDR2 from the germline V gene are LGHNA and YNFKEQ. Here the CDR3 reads CASSQDRTDNEQFF. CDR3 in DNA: TGTGCCAGCAGCCAAGACCGAACAGACAATGAGCAGTTCTTC.

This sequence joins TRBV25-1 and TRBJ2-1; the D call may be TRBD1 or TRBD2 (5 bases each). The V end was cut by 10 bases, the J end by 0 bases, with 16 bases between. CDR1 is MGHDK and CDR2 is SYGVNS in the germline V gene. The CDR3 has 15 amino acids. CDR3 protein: CATTNGASSYNEQFF. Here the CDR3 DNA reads TGTGCCACTACAAACGGGGCGAGCTCCTACAATGAGCAGTTCTTC.

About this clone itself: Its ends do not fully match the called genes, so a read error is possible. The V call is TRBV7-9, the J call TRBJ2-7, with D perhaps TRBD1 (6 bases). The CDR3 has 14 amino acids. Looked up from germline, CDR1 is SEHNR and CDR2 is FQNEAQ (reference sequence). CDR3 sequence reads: CASRTLGASSEQYF. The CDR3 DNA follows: TGTGCCAGCAGGACCCTGGGGGCCTCCTCCGAGCAGTACTTC.

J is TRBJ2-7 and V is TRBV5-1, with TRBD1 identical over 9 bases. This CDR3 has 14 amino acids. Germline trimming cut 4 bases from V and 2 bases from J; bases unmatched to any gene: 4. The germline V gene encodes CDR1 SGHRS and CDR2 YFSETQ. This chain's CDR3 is CASSTGQGTYEQYF. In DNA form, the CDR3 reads TGCGCCAGCAGCACGGGACAGGGAACCTACGAGCAGTACTTC.

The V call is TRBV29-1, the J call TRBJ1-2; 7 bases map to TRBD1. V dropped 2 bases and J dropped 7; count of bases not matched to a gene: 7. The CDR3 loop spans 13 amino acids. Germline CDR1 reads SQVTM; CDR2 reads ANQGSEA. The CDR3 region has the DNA TGCAGCGTTGAACAGGGGGGTGCTTCTGGCTACACCTTC. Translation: CSVEQGGASGYTF.

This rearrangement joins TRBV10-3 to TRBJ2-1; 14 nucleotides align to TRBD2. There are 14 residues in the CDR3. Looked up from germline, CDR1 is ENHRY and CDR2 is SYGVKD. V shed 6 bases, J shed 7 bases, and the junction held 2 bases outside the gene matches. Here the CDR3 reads CAISGTSGSNEQFF. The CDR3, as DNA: TGTGCCATCAGCGGGACTAGCGGGAGTAATGAGCAGTTCTTC.

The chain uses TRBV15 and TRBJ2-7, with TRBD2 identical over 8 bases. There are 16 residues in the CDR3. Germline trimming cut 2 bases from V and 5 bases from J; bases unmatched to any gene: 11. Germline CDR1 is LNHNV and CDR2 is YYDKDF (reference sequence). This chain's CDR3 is CATSRTRAGGGHEQYF. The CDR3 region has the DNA TGTGCCACCAGCAGAACTCGGGCGGGAGGTGGTCACGAGCAGTACTTC. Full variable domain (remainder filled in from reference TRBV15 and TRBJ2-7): DAMVIQNPRYQVTQFGKPVTLSCSQTLNHNVMYWYQQKSSQAPKLLFHYYDKDFNNEADTPDNFQSRRPNTSFCFLDIRSPGLGDTAMYLCATSRTRAGGGHEQYFGPGTRLTVT.